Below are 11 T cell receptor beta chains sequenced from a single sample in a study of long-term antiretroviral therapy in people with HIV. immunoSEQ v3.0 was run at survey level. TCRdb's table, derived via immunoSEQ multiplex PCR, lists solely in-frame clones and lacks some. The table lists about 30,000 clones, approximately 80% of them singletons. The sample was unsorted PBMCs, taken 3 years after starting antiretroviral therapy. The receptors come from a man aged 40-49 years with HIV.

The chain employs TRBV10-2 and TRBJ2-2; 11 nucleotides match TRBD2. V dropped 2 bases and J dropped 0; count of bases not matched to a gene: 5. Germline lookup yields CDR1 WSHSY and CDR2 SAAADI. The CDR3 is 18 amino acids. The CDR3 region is CASSESGTSGPNTGELFF. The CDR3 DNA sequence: TGCGCCAGCAGTGAGAGCGGGACTAGCGGACCGAACACCGGGGAGCTGTTTTTT.

CDR3 sequence: CATRRETEETQYF. The CDR3 DNA sequence: TGTGCCACCAGGCGTGAAACCGAGGAGACCCAGTACTTC. This sequence joins TRBV15 and TRBJ2-5; D is undetermined. V lost 6 bases and J lost 5, with 13 bases in between. The CDR3 is made up of 13 amino acids. Germline V gene sequence: CDR1 LNHNV, CDR2 YYDKDF (reference sequence).

The CDR3 DNA reads TGTGCCAGCAGCCGGTGGGGGTTAGATACGCAGTATTTT. It codes for CASSRWGLDTQYF. The rearrangement links TRBV7-2 to TRBJ2-3; the D gene could be TRBD1 or TRBD2 (5 bases each). The germline CDR1 and CDR2 sequences are SGHTA and FQGNSA. The V gene lost 5 bases and the J gene lost 5 bases, with 11 bases spanning the gap. The CDR3 covers 13 residues.

The CDR3 DNA reads TGTGCCAGTAGTAGTGGGGCAGTGGGGGCCCACTACTATGGCTACACCTTC. Translated, it gives CASSSGAVGAHYYGYTF. J is TRBJ1-2 and V is TRBV19; tentative D call: TRBD1 (6 bases). The CDR3 runs 17 residues. Trimming stripped 4 bases from V and 3 bases from J, with 21 bases between. The germline CDR1 and CDR2 sequences are LNHDA and SQIVND (reference sequence). Combining the CDR3 with reference TRBV19 and TRBJ1-2 gives the whole variable domain DGGITQSPKYLFRKEGQNVTLSCEQNLNHDAMYWYRQDPGQGLRLIYYSQIVNDFQKGDIAEGYSVSREKKESFPLTVTSAQKNPTAFYLCASSSGAVGAHYYGYTFGSGTRLTVV.

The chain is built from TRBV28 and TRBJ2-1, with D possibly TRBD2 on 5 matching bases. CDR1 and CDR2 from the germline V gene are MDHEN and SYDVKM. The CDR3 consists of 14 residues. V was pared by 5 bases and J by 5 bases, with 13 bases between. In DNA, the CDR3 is TGTGCCAGCAGTACAATAAACGGGAACAATGAGCAGTTCTTC. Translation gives CASSTINGNNEQFF.

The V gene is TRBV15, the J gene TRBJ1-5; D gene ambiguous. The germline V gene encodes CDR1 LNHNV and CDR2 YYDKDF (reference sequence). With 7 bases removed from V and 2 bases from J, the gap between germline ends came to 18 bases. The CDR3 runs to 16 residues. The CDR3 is CATTRTEAGGNQPQHF. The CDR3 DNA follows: TGTGCCACCACCCGCACCGAGGCCGGGGGCAATCAGCCCCAGCATTTT.

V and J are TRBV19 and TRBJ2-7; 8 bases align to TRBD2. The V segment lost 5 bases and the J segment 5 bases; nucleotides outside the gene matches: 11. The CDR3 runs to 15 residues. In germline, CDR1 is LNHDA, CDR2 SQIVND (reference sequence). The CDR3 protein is CASSAIPGGTNEQYF. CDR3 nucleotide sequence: TGTGCCAGTAGTGCTATCCCGGGGGGGACGAACGAGCAGTACTTC.

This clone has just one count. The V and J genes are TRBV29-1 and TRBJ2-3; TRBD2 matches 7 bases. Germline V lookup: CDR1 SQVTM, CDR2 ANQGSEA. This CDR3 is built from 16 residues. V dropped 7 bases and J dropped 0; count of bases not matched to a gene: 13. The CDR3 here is CSGSKPAGVSTDTQYF. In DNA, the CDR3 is TGCAGCGGATCGAAACCCGCGGGGGTTAGCACAGATACGCAGTATTTT.

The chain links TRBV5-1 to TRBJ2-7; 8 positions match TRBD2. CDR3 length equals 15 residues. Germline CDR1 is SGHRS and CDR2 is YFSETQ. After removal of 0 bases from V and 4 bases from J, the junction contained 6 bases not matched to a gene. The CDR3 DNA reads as TGCGCCAGCAGCTTGGTGGGAGCGGGAGCATACGAGCAGTACTTC. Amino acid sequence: CASSLVGAGAYEQYF.

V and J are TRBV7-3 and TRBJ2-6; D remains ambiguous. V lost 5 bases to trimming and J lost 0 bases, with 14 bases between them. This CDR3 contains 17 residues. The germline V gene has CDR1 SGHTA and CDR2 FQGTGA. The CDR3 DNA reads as TGTGCCAGCAGCCCAAAACCCCGTGGCTCTGGGGCCAACGTCCTGACTTTC. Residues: CASSPKPRGSGANVLTF.

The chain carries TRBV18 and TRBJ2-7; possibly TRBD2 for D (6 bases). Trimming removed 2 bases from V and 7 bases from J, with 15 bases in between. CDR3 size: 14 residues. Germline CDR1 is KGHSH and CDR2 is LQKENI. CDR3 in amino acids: CASSPVTGGEEQYF. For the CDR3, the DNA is TGTGCCAGCTCACCAGTCACGGGCGGGGAGGAGCAGTACTTC.